Following are 12 T cell receptor beta chains from one sample sequenced in a study of blood T cell repertoires in COVID-19. TCRdb's copy holds only in-frame clones and misses some; the assay was immunoSEQ multiplex PCR. The sample has approximately 97,000 clones; roughly 92% are singletons. Source material: peripheral blood. Receptors originate from a woman aged 45-65 years with COVID-19, enrolled during active disease.

V is TRBV6-1 and J is TRBJ2-7; 9 bases are a match to TRBD1. The CDR3 spans 14 residues. V gave up 7 bases and J gave up 3 bases; unmatched junction bases: 7. Germline assignment: CDR1 MNHNS and CDR2 SASEGT. CDR3 region: CASTKGTGNYEQYV. In DNA form, the CDR3 reads TGTGCCAGCACCAAAGGGACAGGGAACTACGAGCAGTACGTC.

This chain connects TRBV5-4 to TRBJ1-1; D perhaps matches TRBD1 (6 bases). The length of the CDR3 is 14 residues. The germline CDR1 and CDR2 sequences are SGHNT and YYREEE (reference sequence). Trimming removed 0 bases from V and 9 bases from J, with 15 bases in between. This chain's CDR3 is CASSLGDERGKAFF. CDR3 nucleotides: TGTGCCAGCAGCTTGGGGGACGAAAGGGGGAAAGCTTTCTTT.

This rearrangement joins TRBV5-4 to TRBJ2-7; D unclear. This CDR3 region has 15 residues. V lost 4 bases and J 0 bases, leaving 14 bases between the germline ends. CDR1 SGHNT and CDR2 YYREEE come from the germline V gene (reference sequence). The CDR3 loop is CASSPGGAFSYEQYF. The CDR3 nucleotides read TGTGCCAGCAGCCCGGGTGGAGCGTTCTCCTACGAGCAGTACTTC.

The chain is built from TRBV30 and TRBJ1-4; TRBD1 is a possible D gene (5 bases). Germline assignment: CDR1 GTSNPN and CDR2 SVGIG (reference sequence). Trimming shortened V by 3 bases and J by 4 bases, and 9 bases separated the two germline ends. This CDR3 has 13 amino acids. CDR3 amino acids: CAWSPRVNEKLFF. In DNA form, the CDR3 reads TGTGCCTGGAGCCCCAGGGTTAATGAAAAACTGTTTTTT.

The rearrangement joins TRBV7-2 to TRBJ2-3, with D maybe TRBD2 (6 bases). The germline V gene encodes CDR1 SGHTA and CDR2 FQGNSA. V was trimmed by 6 bases and J by 0 bases, leaving 16 bases between them. The CDR3 consists of 16 residues. CDR3 sequence reads: CASSPRHGGSTDTQYF. In DNA form, the CDR3 reads TGTGCCAGCAGTCCCCGGCACGGGGGTAGCACAGATACGCAGTATTTT.

This chain joins TRBV19 and TRBJ1-2; D is possibly TRBD1 (5 bases). The CDR3 has 12 amino acids. The germline CDR1 and CDR2 sequences are LNHDA and SQIVND (reference sequence). V lost 10 bases to trimming and J lost 6 bases, with 15 bases between them. The CDR3 bases are TGTGCCACCCCTGCCCCAGGGAATGGCTACACCTTC. Its protein is CATPAPGNGYTF.

This clone has more than one count but fewer than ten. V usage is TRBV30 and J usage is TRBJ2-2; tentatively, D is TRBD1 (5 bases). Germline V gives CDR1 GTSNPN, CDR2 SVGIG (reference sequence). Between the trimmed V and J ends, which lost 0 bases and 3 bases, there was a span of 14 bases. This CDR3 is built from 16 residues. The CDR3 loop is CAWSVRAGIDTGELFF. The CDR3 DNA follows: TGTGCCTGGAGTGTACGGGCAGGGATCGACACCGGGGAGCTGTTTTTT.

This clone was counted once. J is TRBJ1-2 and V is TRBV2, with 7 bases identical to TRBD1. J gave up 8 bases and V 4 bases, and 10 bases lay outside the gene matches. The CDR3 runs 14 residues. The germline CDR1 and CDR2 sequences are SNHLY and FYNNEI. This CDR3 is CASSVSGTEGGYTF. CDR3 coding DNA: TGTGCCAGCAGTGTCTCCGGGACAGAGGGCGGCTACACCTTC.

The J gene is TRBJ2-7, the V gene TRBV18; TRBD1 matches 8 bases. V lost 4 bases, J lost 6 bases, and 5 bases stayed unmatched. This CDR3 has 13 residues. Germline V CDR1 and CDR2: KGHSH, LQKENI. This CDR3 is CASSLDRGPEQYV. The DNA for the CDR3 is TGTGCCAGCTCACTCGACAGGGGTCCCGAGCAGTACGTC.

The CDR3 DNA is TGTGCCAGCAGCCAAGAAGGCGCGGCCAACTATGGCTACACCTTC. Translated: CASSQEGAANYGYTF. The genes are TRBV3-1 (or the pseudogene TRBV3-2) and TRBJ1-2; no firm D call. With 0 bases removed from V and 2 bases from J, the gap between germline ends came to 10 bases. The CDR3 contains 15 residues. The germline V gene encodes CDR1 LGHDT and CDR2 YNNKEL (reference sequence).

Points on this clone: The same CDR3 also results from other DNA sequences found in this sample. The chain combines TRBV27 with TRBJ1-5; TRBD1 agrees at 9 bases. With 6 bases clipped from V and 5 bases from J, the junction kept 5 bases outside the gene matches. The CDR3 covers 14 residues. Germline loops: CDR1 MNHEY, CDR2 SMNVEV (reference sequence). The CDR3 loop reads CASRSGTGHQPQHF. The CDR3 coding sequence is TGTGCCAGCAGGTCCGGGACAGGGCATCAGCCCCAGCATTTT.

The chain joins TRBV6-5 to TRBJ2-1; D is unresolved. V lost 4 bases, J lost 1 base, and 8 bases lay in between. CDR3 length equals 14 residues. From germline, CDR1 is MNHEY and CDR2 SVGAGI. The CDR3 DNA reads TGTGCCAGCAGTTTAACCGGTTCCTACAATGAGCAGTTCTTC. Translation gives CASSLTGSYNEQFF.